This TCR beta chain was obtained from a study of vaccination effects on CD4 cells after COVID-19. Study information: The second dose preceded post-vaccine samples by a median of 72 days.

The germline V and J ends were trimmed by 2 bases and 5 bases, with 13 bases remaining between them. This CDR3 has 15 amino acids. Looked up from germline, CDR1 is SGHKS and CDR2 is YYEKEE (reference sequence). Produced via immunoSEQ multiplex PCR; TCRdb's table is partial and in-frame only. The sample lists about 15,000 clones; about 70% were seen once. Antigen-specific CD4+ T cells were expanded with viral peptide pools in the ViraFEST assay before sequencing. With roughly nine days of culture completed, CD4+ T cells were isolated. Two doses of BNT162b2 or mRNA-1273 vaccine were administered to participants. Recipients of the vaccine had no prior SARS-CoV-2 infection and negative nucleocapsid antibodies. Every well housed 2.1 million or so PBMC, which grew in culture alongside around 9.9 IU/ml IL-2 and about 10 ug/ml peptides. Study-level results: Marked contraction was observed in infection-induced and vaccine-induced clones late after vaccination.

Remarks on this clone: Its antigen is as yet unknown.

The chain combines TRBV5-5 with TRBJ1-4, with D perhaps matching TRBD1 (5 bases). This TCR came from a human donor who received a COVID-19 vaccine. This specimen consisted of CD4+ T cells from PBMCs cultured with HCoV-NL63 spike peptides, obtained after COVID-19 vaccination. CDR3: CASSLLGQQNEKLFF. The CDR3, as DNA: TGTGCCAGCAGCTTATTGGGGCAGCAGAATGAAAAACTGTTTTTT.